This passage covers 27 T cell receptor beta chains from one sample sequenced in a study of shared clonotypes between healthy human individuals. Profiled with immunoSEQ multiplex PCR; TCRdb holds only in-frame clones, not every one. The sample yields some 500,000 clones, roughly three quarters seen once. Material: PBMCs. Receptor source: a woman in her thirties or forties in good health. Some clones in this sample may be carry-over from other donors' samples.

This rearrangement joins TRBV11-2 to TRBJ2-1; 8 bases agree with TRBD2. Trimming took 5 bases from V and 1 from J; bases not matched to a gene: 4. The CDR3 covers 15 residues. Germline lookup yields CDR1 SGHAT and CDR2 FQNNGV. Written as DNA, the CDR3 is TGTGCCAGCAGCCCACAGCGGGAGTCCTACAATGAGCAGTTCTTC. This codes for CASSPQRESYNEQFF.

The CDR3 protein is CATSRGIGSAAEQFF. The CDR3 DNA sequence: TGTGCCACCAGCAGAGGAATTGGCTCGGCGGCTGAGCAGTTCTTC. The gene calls are TRBV15 and TRBJ2-1; D unresolved. The CDR3 contains 15 residues. Germline CDR1 reads LNHNV; CDR2 reads YYDKDF (reference sequence). The V and J ends lost 1 base and 9 bases respectively, with 16 bases between them. Combining the CDR3 with reference TRBV15 and TRBJ2-1 gives the whole variable domain DAMVIQNPRYQVTQFGKPVTLSCSQTLNHNVMYWYQQKSSQAPKLLFHYYDKDFNNEADTPDNFQSRRPNTSFCFLDIRSPGLGDTAMYLCATSRGIGSAAEQFFGPGTRLTVL.

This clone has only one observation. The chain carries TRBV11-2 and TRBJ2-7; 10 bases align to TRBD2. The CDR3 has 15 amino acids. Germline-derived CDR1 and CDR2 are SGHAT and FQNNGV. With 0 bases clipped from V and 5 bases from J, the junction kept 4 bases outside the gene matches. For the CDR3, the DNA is TGTGCCAGCAGCTTAGATGGGACTAGCGTAGACGAGCAGTACTTC. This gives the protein CASSLDGTSVDEQYF.

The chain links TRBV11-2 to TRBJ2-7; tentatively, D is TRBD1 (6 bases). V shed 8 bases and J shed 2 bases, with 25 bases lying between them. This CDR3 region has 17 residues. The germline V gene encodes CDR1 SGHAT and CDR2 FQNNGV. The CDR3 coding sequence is TGTGCCAGCTACAGCACCCCGCAGGGGAGAGATGCCTACGAGCAGTACTTC. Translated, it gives CASYSTPQGRDAYEQYF. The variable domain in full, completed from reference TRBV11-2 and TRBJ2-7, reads EAGVAQSPRYKIIEKRQSVAFWCNPISGHATLYWYQQILGQGPKLLIQFQNNGVVDDSQLPKDRFSAERLKGVDSTLKIQPAKLEDSAVYLCASYSTPQGRDAYEQYFGPGTRLTVT.

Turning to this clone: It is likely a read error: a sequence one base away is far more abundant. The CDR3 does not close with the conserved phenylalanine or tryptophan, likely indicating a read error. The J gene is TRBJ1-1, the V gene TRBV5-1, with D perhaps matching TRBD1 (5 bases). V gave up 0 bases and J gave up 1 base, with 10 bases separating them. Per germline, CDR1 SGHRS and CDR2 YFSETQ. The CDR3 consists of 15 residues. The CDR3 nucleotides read TGCGCCAGCAGCTTGGGTCCCAGGGAGAACACTGAAGCTTTCCTT. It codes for CASSLGPRENTEAFL.

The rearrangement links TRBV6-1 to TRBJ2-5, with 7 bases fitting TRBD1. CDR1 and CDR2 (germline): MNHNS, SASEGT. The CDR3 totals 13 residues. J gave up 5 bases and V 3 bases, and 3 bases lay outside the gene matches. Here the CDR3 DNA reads TGTGCCAGCAGTGAGTCGACAGGGGAGACCCAGTACTTC. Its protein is CASSESTGETQYF.

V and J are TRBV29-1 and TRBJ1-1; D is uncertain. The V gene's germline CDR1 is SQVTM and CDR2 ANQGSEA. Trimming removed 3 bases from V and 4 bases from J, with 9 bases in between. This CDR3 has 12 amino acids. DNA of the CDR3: TGCAGCGTTGATCTGGGGAGCACTGAAGCTTTCTTT. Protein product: CSVDLGSTEAFF. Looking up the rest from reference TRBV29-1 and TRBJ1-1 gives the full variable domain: SAVISQKPSRDICQRGTSLTIQCQVDSQVTMMFWYRQQPGQSLTLIATANQGSEATYESGFVIDKFPISRPNLTFSTLTVSNMSPEDSSIYLCSVDLGSTEAFFGQGTRLTVV.

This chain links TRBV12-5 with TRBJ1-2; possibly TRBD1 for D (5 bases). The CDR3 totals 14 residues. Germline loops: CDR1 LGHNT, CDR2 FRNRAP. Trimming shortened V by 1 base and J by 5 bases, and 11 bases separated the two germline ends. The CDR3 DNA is TGTGCTAGTGGTTTGGGGGCAGGGACTTATGGCTACACCTTC. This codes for CASGLGAGTYGYTF.

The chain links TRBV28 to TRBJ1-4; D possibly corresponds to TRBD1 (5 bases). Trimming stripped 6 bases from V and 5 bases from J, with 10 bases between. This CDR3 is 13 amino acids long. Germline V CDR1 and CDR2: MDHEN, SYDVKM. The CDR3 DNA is TGTGCCAGCAGACGGGGACCAAATGAAAAACTGTTTTTT. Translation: CASRRGPNEKLFF. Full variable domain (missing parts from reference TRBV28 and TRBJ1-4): DVKVTQSSRYLVKRTGEKVFLECVQDMDHENMFWYRQDPGLGLRLIYFSYDVKMKEKGDIPEGYSVSREKKERFSLILESASTNQTSMYLCASRRGPNEKLFFGSGTQLSVL.

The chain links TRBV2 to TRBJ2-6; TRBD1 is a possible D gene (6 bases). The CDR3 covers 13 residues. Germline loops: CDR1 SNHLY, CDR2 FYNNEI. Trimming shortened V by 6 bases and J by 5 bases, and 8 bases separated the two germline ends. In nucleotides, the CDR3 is TGTGCCAGCAGGGGGGACAGGGCCAACGTCCTGACTTTC. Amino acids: CASRGDRANVLTF.

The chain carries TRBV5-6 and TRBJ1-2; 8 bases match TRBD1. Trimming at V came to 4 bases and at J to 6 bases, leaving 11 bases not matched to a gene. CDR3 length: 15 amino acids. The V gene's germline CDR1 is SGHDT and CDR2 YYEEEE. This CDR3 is CASSGGQGRRDGYTF. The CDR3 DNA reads TGTGCCAGCAGCGGAGGACAGGGCCGAAGAGATGGCTACACCTTC.

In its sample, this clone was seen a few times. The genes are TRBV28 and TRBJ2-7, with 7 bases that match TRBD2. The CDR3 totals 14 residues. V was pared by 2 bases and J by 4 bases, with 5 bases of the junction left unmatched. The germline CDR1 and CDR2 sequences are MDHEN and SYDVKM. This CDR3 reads CASSLTASGYEQYF. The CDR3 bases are TGTGCCAGCAGTTTAACCGCTAGCGGATACGAGCAGTACTTC. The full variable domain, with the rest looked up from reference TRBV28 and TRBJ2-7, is DVKVTQSSRYLVKRTGEKVFLECVQDMDHENMFWYRQDPGLGLRLIYFSYDVKMKEKGDIPEGYSVSREKKERFSLILESASTNQTSMYLCASSLTASGYEQYFGPGTRLTVT.

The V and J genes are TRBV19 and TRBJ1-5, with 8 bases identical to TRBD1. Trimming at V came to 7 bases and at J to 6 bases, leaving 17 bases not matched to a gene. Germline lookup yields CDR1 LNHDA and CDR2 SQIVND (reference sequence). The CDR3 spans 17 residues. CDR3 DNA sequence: TGTGCCAGTAACCGTGAACCGGGACAGGATGTTAGTCAGCCCCAGCATTTT. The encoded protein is CASNREPGQDVSQPQHF.

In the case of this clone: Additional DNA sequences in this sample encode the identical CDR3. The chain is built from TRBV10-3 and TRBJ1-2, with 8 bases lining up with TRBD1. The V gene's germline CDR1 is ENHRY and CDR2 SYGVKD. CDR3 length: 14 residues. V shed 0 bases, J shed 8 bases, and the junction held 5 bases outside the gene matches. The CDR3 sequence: CAISESQGAGGYTF. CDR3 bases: TGTGCCATCAGTGAGTCGCAGGGGGCTGGAGGCTACACCTTC.

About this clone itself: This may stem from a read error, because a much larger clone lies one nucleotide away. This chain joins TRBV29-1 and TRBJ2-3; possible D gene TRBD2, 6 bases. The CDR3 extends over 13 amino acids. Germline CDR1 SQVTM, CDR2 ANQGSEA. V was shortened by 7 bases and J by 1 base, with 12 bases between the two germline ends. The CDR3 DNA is TGCAGCGCTGGATGGGGGGGCACAGATACGCAGTATTTT. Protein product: CSAGWGGTDTQYF.

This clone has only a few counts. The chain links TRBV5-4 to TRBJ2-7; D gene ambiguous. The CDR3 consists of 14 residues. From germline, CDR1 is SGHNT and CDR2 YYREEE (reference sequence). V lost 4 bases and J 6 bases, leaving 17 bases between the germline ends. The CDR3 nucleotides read TGTGCCAGCAGCGCAGTAAGTCCTGTCGGCGAGCAGTACTTC. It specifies CASSAVSPVGEQYF.

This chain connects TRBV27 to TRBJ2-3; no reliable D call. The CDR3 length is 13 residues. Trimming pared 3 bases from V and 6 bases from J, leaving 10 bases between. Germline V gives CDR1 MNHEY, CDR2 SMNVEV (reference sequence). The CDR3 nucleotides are TGTGCCAGCAGTTTCTCCCGTGGGGATACGCAGTATTTT. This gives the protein CASSFSRGDTQYF.

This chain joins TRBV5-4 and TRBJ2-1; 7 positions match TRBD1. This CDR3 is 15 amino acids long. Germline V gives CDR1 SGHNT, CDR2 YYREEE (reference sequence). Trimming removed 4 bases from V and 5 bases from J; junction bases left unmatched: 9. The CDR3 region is CASSPDRVRNNEQFF. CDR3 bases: TGTGCCAGCAGCCCAGACAGGGTCCGGAACAATGAGCAGTTCTTC. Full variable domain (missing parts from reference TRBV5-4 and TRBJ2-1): ETGVTQSPTHLIKTRGQQVTLRCSSQSGHNTVSWYQQALGQGPQFIFQYYREEENGRGNFPPRFSGLQFPNYSSELNVNALELDDSALYLCASSPDRVRNNEQFFGPGTRLTVL.

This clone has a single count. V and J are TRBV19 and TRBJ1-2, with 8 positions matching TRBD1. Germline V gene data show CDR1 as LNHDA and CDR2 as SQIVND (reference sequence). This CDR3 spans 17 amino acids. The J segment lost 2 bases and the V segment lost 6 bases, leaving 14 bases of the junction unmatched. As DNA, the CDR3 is TGTGCCAGTAGCACAATTCTCCGGACAGGGAAGAACTATGGCTACACCTTC. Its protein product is CASSTILRTGKNYGYTF. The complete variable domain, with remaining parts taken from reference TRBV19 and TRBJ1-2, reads DGGITQSPKYLFRKEGQNVTLSCEQNLNHDAMYWYRQDPGQGLRLIYYSQIVNDFQKGDIAEGYSVSREKKESFPLTVTSAQKNPTAFYLCASSTILRTGKNYGYTFGSGTRLTVV.

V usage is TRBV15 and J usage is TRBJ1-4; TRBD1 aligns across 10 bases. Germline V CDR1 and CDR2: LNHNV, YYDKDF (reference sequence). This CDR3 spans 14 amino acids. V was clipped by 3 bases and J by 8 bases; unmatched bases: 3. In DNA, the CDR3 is TGTGCCACCAGCAGGGGACAGGGGATAGAAAAACTGTTTTTT. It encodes CATSRGQGIEKLFF.

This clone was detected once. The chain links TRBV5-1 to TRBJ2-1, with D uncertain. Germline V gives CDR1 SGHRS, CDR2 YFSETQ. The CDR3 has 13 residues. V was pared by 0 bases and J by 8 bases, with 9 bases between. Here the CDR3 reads CASSLALADEQFF. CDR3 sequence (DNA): TGCGCCAGCAGCTTGGCCTTGGCGGATGAGCAGTTCTTC. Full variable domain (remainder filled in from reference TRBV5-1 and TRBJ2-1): KAGVTQTPRYLIKTRGQQVTLSCSPISGHRSVSWYQQTPGQGLQFLFEYFSETQRNKGNFPGRFSGRQFSNSRSEMNVSTLELGDSALYLCASSLALADEQFFGPGTRLTVL.

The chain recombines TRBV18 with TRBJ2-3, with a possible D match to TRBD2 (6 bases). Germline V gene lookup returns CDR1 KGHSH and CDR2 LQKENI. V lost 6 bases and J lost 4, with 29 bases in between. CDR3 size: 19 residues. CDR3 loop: CASSASSWGVLDGPDTQYF. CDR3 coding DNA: TGTGCCAGCTCCGCCTCGTCTTGGGGGGTCCTCGACGGCCCAGATACGCAGTATTTT.

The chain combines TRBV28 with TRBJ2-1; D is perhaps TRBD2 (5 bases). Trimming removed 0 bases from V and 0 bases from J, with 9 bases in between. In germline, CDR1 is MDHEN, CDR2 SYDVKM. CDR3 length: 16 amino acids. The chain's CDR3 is CASSLWRVSSYNEQFF. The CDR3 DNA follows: TGTGCCAGCAGTTTATGGCGGGTTAGCTCCTACAATGAGCAGTTCTTC. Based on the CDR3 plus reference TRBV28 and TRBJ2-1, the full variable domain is DVKVTQSSRYLVKRTGEKVFLECVQDMDHENMFWYRQDPGLGLRLIYFSYDVKMKEKGDIPEGYSVSREKKERFSLILESASTNQTSMYLCASSLWRVSSYNEQFFGPGTRLTVL.

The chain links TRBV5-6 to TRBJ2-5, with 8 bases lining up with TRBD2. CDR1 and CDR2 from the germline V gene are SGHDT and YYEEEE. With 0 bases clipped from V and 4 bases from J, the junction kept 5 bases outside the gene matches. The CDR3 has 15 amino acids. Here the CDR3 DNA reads TGTGCCAGCAGCTTGGCCTCTGCGGGAGGAGAGACCCAGTACTTC. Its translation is CASSLASAGGETQYF.

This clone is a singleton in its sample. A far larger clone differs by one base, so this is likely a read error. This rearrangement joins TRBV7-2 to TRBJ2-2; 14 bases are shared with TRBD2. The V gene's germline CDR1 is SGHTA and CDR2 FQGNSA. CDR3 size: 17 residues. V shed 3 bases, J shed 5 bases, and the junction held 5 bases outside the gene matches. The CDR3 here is CASSLGLAGASTGELFF. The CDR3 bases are TGTGCCAGCAGCTTGGGACTAGCGGGAGCATCGACCGGGGAGCTGTTTTTT.

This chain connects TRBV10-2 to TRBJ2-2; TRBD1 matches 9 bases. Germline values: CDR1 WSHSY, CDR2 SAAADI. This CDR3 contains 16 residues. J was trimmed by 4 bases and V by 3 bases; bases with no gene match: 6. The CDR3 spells CASSDWDRASTGELFF. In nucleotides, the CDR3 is TGCGCCAGCAGTGATTGGGACAGGGCGAGCACCGGGGAGCTGTTTTTT.

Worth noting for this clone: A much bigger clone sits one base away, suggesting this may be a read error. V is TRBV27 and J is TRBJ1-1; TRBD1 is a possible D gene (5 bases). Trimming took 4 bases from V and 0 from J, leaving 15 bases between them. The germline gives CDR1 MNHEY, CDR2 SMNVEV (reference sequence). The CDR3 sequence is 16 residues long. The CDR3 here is CASSSLGGSMNTEAFF. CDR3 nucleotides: TGTGCCAGCAGTTCCCTCGGGGGAAGTATGAACACTGAAGCTTTCTTT.